This T cell receptor (beta chain) was sequenced during a study of cytomegalovirus exposure and HLA in healthy donors. General study findings and limits: Later examination showed HLA-associated TCR beta chains had greater clonal expansion than equally common others. For most TCR sequences rarity was the rule, although some public TCRs occurred in many donors. In an earlier analysis, productive rearrangement rates for most beta V segments clustered near 87% or 30%.

PCR primers comprised 60 Vbeta and 13 Jbeta primers. Clones were read by immunoSEQ multiplex PCR, and TCRdb kept only the in-frame ones, dropping some. The sample shows approximately 97,000 clones, around 81% of them seen only once. Germline CDR1 reads SEHNR; CDR2 reads FQNEAQ (reference sequence). CDR3 size: 13 residues. This clone was counted only a few times. The antigen is undetermined. The rearrangement uses TRBV7-9 and TRBJ1-1; TRBD1 is a possible D gene (6 bases). This receptor was identified in a woman in her 70s in good health and CMV-seropositive. Sequences were obtained from PBMCs. The CDR3 protein is CSGGRAGVTEAFF. In nucleotides, the CDR3 is TGTTCCGGGGGGCGTGCGGGGGTCACTGAAGCTTTCTTT.